Shown below are 13 T cell receptor beta chains from a single sample sequenced in a study of PD-1 and CTLA-4 blockade in melanoma (dated by TCRdb to about 2021). The library relied on the immunoSEQ multiplex PCR assay. TCRdb mirrors the immuneACCESS table, restricted to in-frame sequences. Some clones are absent from its copies; in checked studies, under half trace to an unresolved V gene, and the reason for the others is unknown. The sample records roughly 21,000 clones, around 88% of which are singletons. Of the sample, 6% to 8% falls within the top ten clones. This sample comprised CD8+ T cells from peripheral blood, obtained before anti-PD-1 treatment. The receptors were gathered from a human donor with melanoma.

J is TRBJ1-2 and V is TRBV27; D is ambiguous. Germline lookup yields CDR1 MNHEY and CDR2 SMNVEV (reference sequence). The V and J ends lost 2 bases and 5 bases respectively, with 15 bases between them. The CDR3 has 15 residues. The CDR3 reads CASSLTPRGPYGYTF. As DNA, the CDR3 is TGTGCCAGCAGTTTAACCCCCCGGGGTCCTTATGGCTACACCTTC.

The chain has TRBV2 and TRBJ2-7; 9 bases line up with TRBD1. The CDR3 consists of 19 residues. With 7 bases clipped from V and 0 bases from J, the junction kept 19 bases outside the gene matches. Germline CDR1 reads SNHLY; CDR2 reads FYNNEI. CDR3 DNA: TGTGCCAGCACCTCCTCCCCGGGACAGGGAGGTTTCAGCTCCTACGAGCAGTACTTC. Its protein is CASTSSPGQGGFSSYEQYF.

This clone has more than one count but fewer than ten. The gene calls are TRBV27 and TRBJ2-7; 13 bases line up with TRBD2. Germline-derived CDR1 and CDR2 are MNHEY and SMNVEV (reference sequence). The CDR3 runs to 17 residues. Trimming cost V 4 bases and J 0 bases; bases outside gene matches: 6. CDR3 protein: CASSSTSGGWSSYEQYF. The CDR3 region has the DNA TGTGCCAGCAGTTCGACTAGCGGGGGGTGGAGCTCCTACGAGCAGTACTTC.

The V call is TRBV4-1, the J call TRBJ1-2; 9 bases fit TRBD1. The V and J ends lost 0 bases and 4 bases, in that order; junction bases with no gene match: 9. Germline CDR1 is MGHRA and CDR2 is YSYEKL. The CDR3 contains 17 residues. The CDR3 loop is CASSQEPGTGTSYGYTF. CDR3 DNA: TGCGCCAGCAGCCAAGAGCCCGGGACAGGGACCTCCTATGGCTACACCTTC.

The CDR3 sequence is CASSGIQVDGYTF. CDR3 coding DNA: TGTGCCAGCAGTGGCATTCAGGTCGATGGCTACACCTTC. The rearrangement uses TRBV28 and TRBJ1-2; no clear D. Germline loops: CDR1 MDHEN, CDR2 SYDVKM. The CDR3 covers 13 residues. The V end lost 5 bases, the J end lost 6 bases, and 13 bases lay between the germline ends.

V is TRBV28 and J is TRBJ1-5; 7 bases agree with TRBD1. V lost 7 bases, J lost 2 bases, and 14 bases stayed unmatched. CDR3 length: 17 amino acids. Germline lookup yields CDR1 MDHEN and CDR2 SYDVKM. CDR3 protein: CASIGGGADLGNQPQHF. In DNA form, the CDR3 reads TGTGCCAGCATCGGAGGGGGCGCGGATCTTGGCAATCAGCCCCAGCATTTT. The complete variable domain, with remaining parts taken from reference TRBV28 and TRBJ1-5, reads DVKVTQSSRYLVKRTGEKVFLECVQDMDHENMFWYRQDPGLGLRLIYFSYDVKMKEKGDIPEGYSVSREKKERFSLILESASTNQTSMYLCASIGGGADLGNQPQHFGDGTRLSIL.

The chain links TRBV6-5 to TRBJ1-1; no definite D call. From germline, CDR1 is MNHEY and CDR2 SVGAGI. V lost 8 bases and J 5 bases, leaving 6 bases between the germline ends. This CDR3 is 10 amino acids long. This CDR3 is CASGRTEAFF. The CDR3 coding sequence is TGTGCCAGCGGTAGAACTGAAGCTTTCTTT.

This sequence joins TRBV4-1 and TRBJ1-3, with D unclear. The V gene lost 6 bases and the J gene lost 4 bases, with 13 bases spanning the gap. This CDR3 has 14 residues. Germline lookup yields CDR1 MGHRA and CDR2 YSYEKL. The CDR3 is CASSGNDAGNTIYF. The CDR3 nucleotides read TGCGCCAGCAGTGGCAATGACGCGGGAAACACCATATATTTT.

The chain is built from TRBV6-5 and TRBJ2-5, with D unresolved. Germline lookup yields CDR1 MNHEY and CDR2 SVGAGI. The CDR3 loop spans 14 amino acids. The V end was cut by 3 bases, the J end by 4 bases, with 12 bases between. The CDR3 reads CASSYRGVGETQYF. CDR3 DNA: TGTGCCAGCAGTTATCGCGGAGTCGGAGAGACCCAGTACTTC.

The count of this clone is one. The V call is TRBV4-1, the J call TRBJ2-2, with D possibly being TRBD1 or TRBD2 (6 bases each). V lost 2 bases and J lost 4, with 11 bases in between. The CDR3 runs to 15 residues. Germline assignment: CDR1 MGHRA and CDR2 YSYEKL. Written as DNA, the CDR3 is TGCGCCAGCAGCCAATTGGGGGGCACCACCGGGGAGCTGTTTTTT. As protein: CASSQLGGTTGELFF.

This rearrangement joins TRBV9 to TRBJ1-2; 9 nucleotides line up with TRBD1. Germline loops: CDR1 SGDLS, CDR2 YYNGEE. The CDR3 sequence is 11 residues long. J gave up 6 bases and V 9 bases, and 3 bases lay outside the gene matches. The CDR3 here is CATRTGDGYTF. CDR3 DNA sequence: TGTGCCACCCGGACAGGGGATGGCTACACCTTC.

The V call is TRBV5-4, the J call TRBJ2-1; D remains ambiguous. The CDR3 is made up of 12 amino acids. Trimming removed 1 base from V and 8 bases from J, with 7 bases in between. Per germline, CDR1 SGHNT and CDR2 YYREEE (reference sequence). This chain's CDR3 is CASSLFDDEQFF. The CDR3 region has the DNA TGTGCCAGCAGCTTGTTCGACGATGAGCAGTTCTTC.

J is TRBJ2-3 and V is TRBV3-1 (or the pseudogene TRBV3-2), with a tentative D call TRBD2 (5 bases). Per the germline V gene, CDR1 is LGHDT and CDR2 is YNNKEL (reference sequence). V was shortened by 1 base and J by 5 bases, with 16 bases between the two germline ends. The CDR3 extends over 16 amino acids. This chain's CDR3 is CASSQVAGVSVDTQYF. The CDR3 DNA is TGTGCCAGCAGCCAAGTAGCCGGGGTGTCGGTAGATACGCAGTATTTT.